The following is a T cell receptor beta chain sequence with its context. As yet, its antigen is unknown. Alongside a J-beta primer mix, a sample-barcoded 5' primer served in a second PCR lasting 7 to 11 cycles. MiXCR, applied by TCRdb to the 5' RACE reads, yields one record per CDR3 protein. The repertoire holds fewer than 700,000 distinct CDR3 sequences, roughly two fifths seen once, with about 32% in the top ten. Per-sample yields of isolated PBMCs were at least 6 million. Per sample, extraction of total RNA gave at least 5.5 micrograms in every case. Germline CDR1 and CDR2: SGHRS and YFSETQ. The CDR3 is 14 residues long. V was clipped by 0 bases and J by 9 bases, with 13 bases between them. This entry belongs to a study of blood T cells in healthy people across ages. Findings and caveats of the study: Among long-lived donors, naive CD4+ cells were more numerous and diversity higher than in aged donors. Age showed a roughly linear inverse relationship with TCR beta diversity per million T cells.

The receptor was derived from a man older than 75 in good health. The V gene is TRBV5-1, the J gene TRBJ2-4; D gene ambiguous. Sequencing was done on a sample of blood. Here the CDR3 reads CASSLVTSTGIQYF. CDR3 nucleotides: TGCGCCAGCAGCTTGGTAACCAGCACGGGCATTCAGTACTTC.